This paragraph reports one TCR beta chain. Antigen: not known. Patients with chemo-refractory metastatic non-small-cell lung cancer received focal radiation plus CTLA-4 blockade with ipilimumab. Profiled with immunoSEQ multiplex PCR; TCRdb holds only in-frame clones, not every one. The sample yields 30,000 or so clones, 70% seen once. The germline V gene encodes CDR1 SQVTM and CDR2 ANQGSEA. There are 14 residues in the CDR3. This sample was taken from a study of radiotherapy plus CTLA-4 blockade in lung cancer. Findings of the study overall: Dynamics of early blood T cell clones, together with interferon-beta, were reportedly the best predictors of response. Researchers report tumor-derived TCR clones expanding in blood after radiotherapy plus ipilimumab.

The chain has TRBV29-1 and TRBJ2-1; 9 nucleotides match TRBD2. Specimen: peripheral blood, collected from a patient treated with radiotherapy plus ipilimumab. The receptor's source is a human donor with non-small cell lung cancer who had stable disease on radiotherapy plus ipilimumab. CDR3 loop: CSVPGLATYNEQFF. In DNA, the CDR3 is TGCAGTGTCCCTGGACTAGCGACCTACAATGAGCAGTTCTTC.